This TCR beta chain stems from a study of vaccination and CD4 T cells after COVID-19. This clonotype occurred a few times. The antigen is unknown. Treatment described: approximately 11-day PBMC culture with coronavirus spike peptide pools or control peptides (ViraFEST assay). PBMCs, plated at about 2 million per well, were grown in the presence of roughly 9.8 IU/ml IL-2 and roughly 9.6 ug/ml peptide pools. The junction had 5 bases not matched to a gene; V was cut back by 6 bases and J by 2 bases. Looked up from germline, CDR1 is MNHEY and CDR2 is SMNVEV (reference sequence). The CDR3 contains 15 residues. The assay that was used to sequence DNA from cultured CD4+ T cells was the Oncomine TCR Beta short-read assay. MiXCR was run by TCRdb on the PCR reads, yielding one entry per CDR3 protein. The table records approximately 26,000 distinct CDR3 sequences, 40% to 50% of them present only once.

This chain joins TRBV27 and TRBJ1-5; TRBD1 matches 9 bases. Sequenced: CD4+ T cells from blood, cultured in vitro. The origin of this receptor is a human donor who had recovered from COVID-19. This CDR3 reads CASRRQGDGNQPQHF. CDR3 DNA sequence: TGTGCCAGCAGGAGACAGGGGGATGGCAATCAGCCCCAGCATTTT.